This TCR beta chain stems from a study of cytomegalovirus exposure and HLA in healthy donors. The study ran its PCR with 60 Vbeta and 13 Jbeta primers. The repertoire was sequenced with immunoSEQ multiplex PCR; TCRdb's copy has only in-frame clones and lacks some. The table has 90,000 to 130,000 clones, about 74% seen once. The CDR3 contains 16 residues. Germline-derived CDR1 and CDR2 are SGHTA and FQGNSA. V was clipped by 1 base and J by 1 base, with 11 bases between them. Sequenced: PBMCs. This TCR came from a man aged 25-45 years in good health and CMV-seropositive. The gene calls are TRBV7-2 and TRBJ2-1, with D possibly matching TRBD2 (5 bases). CDR3 bases: TGTGCCAGCAGCTTAGTGAGTAGCGAGTCCTACAATGAGCAGTTCTTC. Amino acids: CASSLVSSESYNEQFF.